Below, one TCR beta chain is given with its context. The antigen remains unidentified. The source of the sample is a study of cytomegalovirus exposure and HLA in healthy donors. Amplification used 60 Vbeta primers and 13 Jbeta primers. Assay used: immunoSEQ multiplex PCR; TCRdb lists only in-frame clones, some missing. This sample yields 100,000 or so clones, of which approximately 80% are seen a single time; under 7% belongs to the top ten. V lost 4 bases and J lost 0, with 4 bases in between. The V gene's germline CDR1 is LGHNA and CDR2 YSLEER. This CDR3 is 13 amino acids long. Study-wide findings and caveats: Several V segments, TRBV6-2 and TRBV6-3 among them, could not be told apart and were dropped.

Every donor was a healthy person donating bone marrow. What was sequenced was PBMCs. This chain joins TRBV4-3 and TRBJ2-1; no clear D. The source of this sequence is a man aged 25-40 years in good health and CMV-seropositive. CDR3 DNA sequence: TGCGCCAGCAGCCGAGGCTCCTACAATGAGCAGTTCTTC. Translation: CASSRGSYNEQFF.